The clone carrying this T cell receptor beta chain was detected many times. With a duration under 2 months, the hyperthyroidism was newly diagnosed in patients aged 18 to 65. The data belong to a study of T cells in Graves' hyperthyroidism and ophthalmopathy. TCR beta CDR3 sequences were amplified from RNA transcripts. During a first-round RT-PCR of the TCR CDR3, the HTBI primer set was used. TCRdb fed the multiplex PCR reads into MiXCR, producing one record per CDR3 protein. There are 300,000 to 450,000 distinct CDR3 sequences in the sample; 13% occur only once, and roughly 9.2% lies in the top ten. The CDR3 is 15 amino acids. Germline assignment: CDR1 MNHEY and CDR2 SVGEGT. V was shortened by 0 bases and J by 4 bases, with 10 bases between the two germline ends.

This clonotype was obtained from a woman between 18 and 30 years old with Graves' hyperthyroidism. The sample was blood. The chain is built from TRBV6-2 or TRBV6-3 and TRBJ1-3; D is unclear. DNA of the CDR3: TGTGCCAGCAGTTACTCGACGGGGTCCGGAAACACCATATATTTT. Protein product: CASSYSTGSGNTIYF.